The subject of this entry is one TCR beta chain. Authors' analysis steps: Estimates of nucleated cell counts were drawn from the amplification of reference gene primers. Clones were sequenced by immunoSEQ multiplex PCR, and TCRdb holds only the in-frame ones, with some missing. V, J and clone size derive from that table, while D and trimming were established from the DNA sequence. The repertoire holds about 200,000 clones, approximately 83% seen once, with 2% to 3% in the top ten. This sample was included in a study of blood T cell repertoires in COVID-19. Across the study: The United States, Italy and Spain supplied acute and convalescent COVID-19 samples. PBMCs, B-cell-depleted T cells, or T cells were the source of the cDNA or gDNA that made up the material.

This receptor was taken from a woman in her 40s with active or convalescent COVID-19. Material: peripheral blood.

In nucleotides, the CDR3 is TGCGCCAGCAGCTCAGGGGGCGAGGGCACTGAAGCTTTCTTT. Translated: CASSSGGEGTEAFF. The rearrangement joins TRBV5-1 to TRBJ1-1, with 8 bases identical to TRBD1. V was clipped by 3 bases and J by 4 bases; unmatched bases: 5. The CDR3 sequence is 14 residues long. Germline CDR1 reads SGHRS; CDR2 reads YFSETQ.